This TCR beta chain was sequenced for a study of spatial heterogeneity in lung cancer (dated by TCRdb to between 2018 and 2021). In terms of the full investigation: Samples were obtained from 65 to 90 patients with early-stage, untreated non-small cell lung cancer from the lung TRACERx cohort. Follow-up PBMC samples were sequenced whenever available, with the median time to follow-up being 2 to 3 years after resection. Beta-chain transcripts were consistently detected in greater numbers than alpha-chain transcripts, which likely reflects a higher abundance of beta-chain transcripts. In the raw uncorrected reads, each unique combination of TCR and UMI appeared more than ten times on average. TCR alpha and beta repertoires were quantitatively compared across multiple tumor regions, matched nontumor lung and blood in non-small cell lung cancer. Nonsynonymous mutation counts, determined by whole-exome sequencing of tumor tissue, were related to TCR repertoire features. At surgery, hundreds of tumor regions, 63 to 70 matched nontumor lung samples and 56 PBMC samples were TCR-sequenced for both alpha and beta chains.

The time point label corresponds to: blood at routine non-recurrence follow-up after resection. Whole RNA extracted from tumor and nontumor lung tissue, or from cryopreserved PBMC samples, was used for TCR sequencing without cell sorting. Only patients for whom sufficient RNA was available from at least two tumor regions were selected for TCR sequencing. The paper's findings and limits, for the study overall: Confirming at a functional level the hypothesis that regional TCRs recognize regional mutations was considered to require additional single-cell paired TCR alpha and beta sequencing. Ubiquitous expanded tumor TCRs were found in blood more often at tumor resection than at routine follow-up. Only about 14 patients were included in comparisons of baseline and follow-up blood repertoires.

The library came from 5' RACE. The sequencer was a NextSeq 500. The TCR library protocol attached a unique molecular identifier to each TCR cDNA molecule to allow correction of PCR and sequencing errors. In the paper's pipeline: TCR identification, UMI-based error correction and CDR3 extraction were performed with Decombinator tools. TCRs above a frequency of 2 per 1,000, corresponding to the top 1% of the tumor frequency distribution, were defined as expanded. Renyi diversity was computed with the R vegan package after each repertoire had been subsampled 100 times to 5,000 TCRs. CDR3 similarity networks were built from amino acid triplet string-kernel similarity, connecting CDR3s with pairwise similarity above 0.82. TCRdb trimmed public reads at Q25 via fastp, called clones via MiXCR and kept in-frame beta chains. Each record represents a unique CDR3 protein, reported with the most common genes and DNA among its rows. These V and J calls rely on TCRdb rather than the paper's analysis. The sample contains 95,000 to 120,000 distinct CDR3 sequences, 11% of them found a single time. The top ten hold roughly 24% of the sample.

The germline V end is reduced by 6 bases and the J end by 8 bases; junction bases left unmatched: 12. From a lookup of the germline V gene, CDR1 and CDR2 are SGHRS and YFSETQ. The CDR3 runs 15 residues from the cysteine to the phenylalanine. Kept here is only the CDR3 DNA, which spans 45 bases and is read in frame from base 1. A remark on this clonotype: Its recognized antigen is unknown. The record has no base qualities; no much larger clone is one base away.

Recombination joined TRBV5-1 with TRBJ1-2, with 11 junctional bases fitting TRBD1. The sequence derives from a female donor with early-stage non-small cell lung cancer. Specimen: PBMCs, collected at follow-up. The sequenced DNA: TGCGCCAGCACCCGGACAGGGGGCGCTTCGGAGGGCTACACCTTC. Translated, this gives CASTRTGGASEGYTF.